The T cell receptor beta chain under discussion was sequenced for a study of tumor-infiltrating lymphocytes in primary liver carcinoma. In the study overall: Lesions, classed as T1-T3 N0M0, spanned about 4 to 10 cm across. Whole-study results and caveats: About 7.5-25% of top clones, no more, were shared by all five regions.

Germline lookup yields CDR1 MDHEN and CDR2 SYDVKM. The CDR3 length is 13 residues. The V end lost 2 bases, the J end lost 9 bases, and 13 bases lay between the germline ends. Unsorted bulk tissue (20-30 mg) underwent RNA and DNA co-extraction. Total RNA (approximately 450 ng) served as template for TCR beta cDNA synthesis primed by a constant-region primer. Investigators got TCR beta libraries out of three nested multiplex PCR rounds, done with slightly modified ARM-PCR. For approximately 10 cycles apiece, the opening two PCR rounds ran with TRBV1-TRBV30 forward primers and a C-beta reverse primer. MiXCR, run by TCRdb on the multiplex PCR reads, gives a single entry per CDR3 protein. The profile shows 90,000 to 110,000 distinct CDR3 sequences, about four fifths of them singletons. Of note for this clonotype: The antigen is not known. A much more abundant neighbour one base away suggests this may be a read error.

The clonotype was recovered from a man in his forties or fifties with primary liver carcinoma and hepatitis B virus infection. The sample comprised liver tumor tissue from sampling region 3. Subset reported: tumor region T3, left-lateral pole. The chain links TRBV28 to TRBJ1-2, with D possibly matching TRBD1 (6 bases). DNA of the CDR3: TGTGCCAGCAGTTTAAGACCAGGGGTGTGCTACACCTTC. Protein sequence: CASSLRPGVCYTF.